The 19 T cell receptor beta chains below all came from one sample that was sequenced in a study of T cell responses to AZD1222 COVID-19 vaccine. This table comes from immunoSEQ multiplex PCR, and its TCRdb copy is limited to in-frame clones, with some not included. The sample shows just over 20,000 clones, around 82% of them seen only once. Sample: peripheral blood, taken on day 0 of AZD1222 vaccination. These receptors all come from an adult in good health.

The chain recombines TRBV7-2 with TRBJ1-6; weak D call: TRBD1 (6 bases). CDR3 size: 14 residues. Germline assignment: CDR1 SGHTA and CDR2 FQGNSA. Trimming pared 4 bases from V and 8 bases from J, leaving 12 bases between. The CDR3 nucleotides are TGTGCCAGCAGCTGGCAGGGGTACGATTCACCCCTCCACTTT. The encoded protein is CASSWQGYDSPLHF.

The chain links TRBV5-1 to TRBJ1-4, with D unresolved. Trimming pared 0 bases from V and 10 bases from J, leaving 13 bases between. This CDR3 has 14 amino acids. The V gene's germline CDR1 is SGHRS and CDR2 YFSETQ. CDR3 in amino acids: CASSLGGAGGKLFF. The CDR3 DNA reads TGCGCCAGCAGCTTGGGTGGCGCTGGCGGAAAACTGTTTTTT.

The chain joins TRBV24-1 to TRBJ2-7; D is uncertain. CDR3 size: 16 residues. The V end lost 4 bases, the J end lost 7 bases, and 22 bases lay between the germline ends. Germline loops: CDR1 KGHDR, CDR2 SFDVKD. As DNA, the CDR3 is TGTGCCACCAGTGACCTTACATGGGTGAGACCAAAGGAGCAGTACTTC. Translated: CATSDLTWVRPKEQYF.

The chain is built from TRBV25-1 and TRBJ2-5; either TRBD1 or TRBD2 may supply D (5 bases each). Germline lookup yields CDR1 MGHDK and CDR2 SYGVNS. V lost 4 bases, J lost 4 bases, and 16 bases lay in between. The CDR3 spans 15 residues. The CDR3 is CASSGGRGPGETQYF. The CDR3 DNA is TGTGCCAGCAGTGGGGGTAGGGGACCGGGAGAGACCCAGTACTTC.

The chain combines TRBV9 with TRBJ1-6; 11 bases match TRBD1. The CDR3 runs 21 residues. Trimming removed 6 bases from V and 0 bases from J; junction bases left unmatched: 17. CDR1 is SGDLS and CDR2 is YYNGEE in the germline V gene. The CDR3 region has the DNA TGTGCCAGCATCCGATCGATATTCCGGGACAGGGGGAGCTCCTATAATTCACCCCTCCACTTT. Amino acids: CASIRSIFRDRGSSYNSPLHF.

V is TRBV6-9 and J is TRBJ1-1; 8 positions match TRBD1. The junction had 18 bases not matched to a gene; V was cut back by 5 bases and J by 4 bases. The CDR3 is 18 amino acids. Germline CDR1 reads MNHGY; CDR2 reads SVAAGI. CDR3 nucleotide sequence: TGTGCCAGCAGTCCAACCCACGGACAGGGTTCAGGATCCACTGAAGCTTTCTTT. It yields the protein CASSPTHGQGSGSTEAFF.

V is TRBV7-2 and J is TRBJ2-5; TRBD2 aligns across 9 bases. The germline V gene has CDR1 SGHTA and CDR2 FQGNSA. The CDR3 covers 15 residues. The junction had 9 bases not matched to a gene; V was cut back by 6 bases and J by 4 bases. CDR3 nucleotides: TGTGCCAGCAGGGCGGTAGCGGGAGTCGGAGAGACCCAGTACTTC. Protein: CASRAVAGVGETQYF.

CDR3 residues: CACGEQSSYNSPLHF. The CDR3 region has the DNA TGTGCCTGCGGAGAGCAGAGCTCCTATAATTCACCCCTCCACTTT. The chain couples TRBV2 to TRBJ1-6; no clear D gene. The CDR3 consists of 15 residues. Trimming left V 11 bases short and J 0 bases short, with 14 bases between. The germline gives CDR1 SNHLY, CDR2 FYNNEI.

The chain uses TRBV28 and TRBJ2-7; D remains ambiguous. CDR1 MDHEN and CDR2 SYDVKM come from the germline V gene. The CDR3 has 12 amino acids. Between the trimmed V and J ends, which lost 8 bases and 2 bases, there was a span of 10 bases. The CDR3 loop reads CASGYLPYEQYF. The CDR3 DNA reads as TGTGCCAGCGGGTATCTCCCCTACGAGCAGTACTTC.

The chain employs TRBV12-5 and TRBJ2-2; no clear D gene. The CDR3 is 12 residues long. Germline lookup yields CDR1 LGHNT and CDR2 FRNRAP. Trimming pared 5 bases from V and 3 bases from J, leaving 4 bases between. CDR3 in amino acids: CASGPHTGELFF. CDR3 nucleotide sequence: TGTGCTAGTGGTCCCCACACCGGGGAGCTGTTTTTT. The whole variable domain, filled in from reference TRBV12-5 and TRBJ2-2, reads DARVTQTPRHKVTEMGQEVTMRCQPILGHNTVFWYRQTMMQGLELLAYFRNRAPLDDSGMPKDRFSAEMPDATLATLKIQPSEPRDSAVYFCASGPHTGELFFGEGSRLTVL.

This sequence joins TRBV6-5 and TRBJ1-1; 7 nucleotides agree with TRBD1. CDR1 is MNHEY, CDR2 SVGAGI, per germline. V shed 6 bases and J 3 bases; nucleotides not matched to a gene: 7. This CDR3 has 14 amino acids. The CDR3 coding sequence is TGTGCCAGCAGCGACAGGGTAGGCGACACTGAAGCTTTCTTT. Protein sequence: CASSDRVGDTEAFF.

The rearrangement uses TRBV14 and TRBJ1-1; the match to TRBD1 covers 7 bases. In germline, CDR1 is SGHDN, CDR2 FVKESK. The CDR3 is made up of 17 amino acids. The J segment lost 3 bases and the V segment lost 4 bases, leaving 14 bases of the junction unmatched. CDR3 sequence reads: CASSPHLVRTGDTEAFF. The CDR3 DNA reads as TGTGCCAGCAGCCCGCACCTAGTAAGGACAGGTGACACTGAAGCTTTCTTT.

This CDR3 is CASSFGFIGTNEKLFF. CDR3 DNA: TGTGCCAGCAGCTTTGGGTTTATAGGGACTAATGAAAAACTGTTTTTT. The rearrangement uses TRBV7-2 and TRBJ1-4; no definite D call. The CDR3 spans 16 residues. Germline V gene lookup returns CDR1 SGHTA and CDR2 FQGNSA. Trimming shortened V by 3 bases and J by 2 bases, and 13 bases separated the two germline ends.

The V gene is TRBV4-1, the J gene TRBJ2-7; D uncertain. Trimming shortened V by 4 bases and J by 6 bases, and 10 bases separated the two germline ends. CDR3 length: 12 residues. CDR1 and CDR2 (germline): MGHRA, YSYEKL. The chain's CDR3 is CASSPPGVEQYF. CDR3 nucleotides: TGCGCCAGCAGCCCACCCGGCGTCGAGCAGTACTTC.

This clone was recorded once. V and J are TRBV2 and TRBJ1-6; D gene uncertain. This CDR3 contains 11 residues. V was pared by 8 bases and J by 3 bases, with 2 bases between. From germline, CDR1 is SNHLY and CDR2 FYNNEI. As DNA, the CDR3 is TGTGCCAGCTACTATAATTCACCCCTCCACTTT. Translated: CASYYNSPLHF.

V usage is TRBV15 and J usage is TRBJ1-2; no firm D call. The germline gives CDR1 LNHNV, CDR2 YYDKDF (reference sequence). The CDR3 spans 13 residues. V was shortened by 5 bases and J by 6 bases, with 13 bases between the two germline ends. CDR3 bases: TGTGCCACCAGCGGGTCCAGAGCCCATGGCTACACCTTC. It encodes CATSGSRAHGYTF.

V usage is TRBV19 and J usage is TRBJ2-7; TRBD1 is a possible D gene (6 bases). CDR1 is LNHDA, CDR2 SQIVND, per germline (reference sequence). The CDR3 contains 15 residues. V lost 8 bases and J 2 bases, leaving 19 bases between the germline ends. For the CDR3, the DNA is TGTGCCAGTTCGAACTACCGGGACAACCCCTACGAGCAGTACTTC. This gives the protein CASSNYRDNPYEQYF.

The chain couples TRBV29-1 to TRBJ2-7; perhaps TRBD1 as D (5 bases). The CDR3 extends over 11 amino acids. The V end was cut by 6 bases, the J end by 5 bases, with 11 bases between. Per the germline V gene, CDR1 is SQVTM and CDR2 is ANQGSEA. CDR3 nucleotide sequence: TGCAGCGTAGTAGGGGCGCACGAGCAGTACTTC. It yields the protein CSVVGAHEQYF.

This chain uses TRBV15 with TRBJ1-4, with TRBD1 matching 8 bases. Looked up from germline, CDR1 is LNHNV and CDR2 is YYDKDF (reference sequence). This CDR3 comprises 14 residues. With V trimmed by 3 bases and J by 7 bases, 4 bases remained unmatched. CDR3 protein: CATSRDRVAEKLFF. The DNA for the CDR3 is TGTGCCACCAGCAGGGACAGGGTGGCTGAAAAACTGTTTTTT.